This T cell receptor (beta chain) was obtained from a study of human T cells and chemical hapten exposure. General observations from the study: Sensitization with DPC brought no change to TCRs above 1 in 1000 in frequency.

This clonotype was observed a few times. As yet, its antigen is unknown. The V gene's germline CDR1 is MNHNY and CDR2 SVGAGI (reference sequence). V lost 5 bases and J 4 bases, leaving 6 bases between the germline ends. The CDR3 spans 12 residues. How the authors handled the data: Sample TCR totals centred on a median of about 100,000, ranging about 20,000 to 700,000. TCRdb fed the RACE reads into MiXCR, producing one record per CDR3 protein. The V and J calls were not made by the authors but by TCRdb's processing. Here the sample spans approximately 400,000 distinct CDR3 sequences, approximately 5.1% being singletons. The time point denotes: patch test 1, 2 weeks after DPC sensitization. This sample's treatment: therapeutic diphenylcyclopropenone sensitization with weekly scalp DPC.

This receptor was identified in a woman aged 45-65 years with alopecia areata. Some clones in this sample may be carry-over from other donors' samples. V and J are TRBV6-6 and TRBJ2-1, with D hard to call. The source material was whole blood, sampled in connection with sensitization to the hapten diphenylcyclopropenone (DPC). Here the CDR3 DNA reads TGTGCCAGCAGTCACGCTTACAATGAGCAGTTCTTC. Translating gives CASSHAYNEQFF.